The 22 T cell receptor beta chains given below trace back to one sample, sequenced in a study of T-cell reconstitution after alpha-beta-depleted transplantation in children. Unique molecular identifiers featured in how the TCRbeta library was prepared. TCRdb analysed the PCR reads with MiXCR anew, one entry per CDR3 protein. Altogether about 870,000 distinct CDR3 sequences are present, 16% being singletons, with the ten largest covering about 5%. The starting material was PBMCs, mostly from graft donor cells, obtained 360 days after TCRalphabeta/CD19-depleted stem cell transplant. The receptors stem from a male patient aged 10 to 17 who had a stem cell transplant for acute lymphoblastic leukemia, so the T cells may come from the graft donor.

In its sample, this clonotype was seen many times. The rearrangement uses TRBV29-1 and TRBJ2-2; a possible D gene is TRBD1 (5 bases). The germline gives CDR1 SQVTM, CDR2 ANQGSEA. Between the trimmed V and J ends, which lost 4 bases and 3 bases, there was a span of 12 bases. The CDR3 runs 14 residues. This CDR3 reads CSVGRVLDTGELFF. For the CDR3, the DNA is TGCAGCGTTGGCAGGGTGTTGGACACCGGGGAGCTGTTTTTT.

This clonotype was observed a handful of times. The chain combines TRBV6-2 or TRBV6-3 with TRBJ2-3; 7 bases agree with TRBD1. Trimming cost V 8 bases and J 2 bases; bases outside gene matches: 10. Germline assignment: CDR1 MNHEY and CDR2 SVGEGT. This CDR3 spans 15 amino acids. CDR3 DNA sequence: TGTGCCAGCGGCTGGGGACAGCTGATCACAGATACGCAGTATTTT. It specifies CASGWGQLITDTQYF.

This rearrangement joins TRBV12-3 or TRBV12-4 to TRBJ2-7; 12 bases fit TRBD2. Germline trimming cut 8 bases from V and 5 bases from J; bases unmatched to any gene: 10. CDR3 length equals 15 residues. The CDR3 region is CASGRLAGALHEQYF. CDR3 nucleotide sequence: TGTGCCAGCGGCCGACTAGCGGGAGCCCTCCACGAGCAGTACTTC.

V usage is TRBV5-1 and J usage is TRBJ2-1, with TRBD2 identical over 7 bases. From germline, CDR1 is SGHRS and CDR2 YFSETQ. The CDR3 length is 15 residues. Germline trimming cut 2 bases from V and 6 bases from J; bases unmatched to any gene: 8. CDR3 in amino acids: CASSLGLDMFNEQFF. The CDR3 nucleotides read TGCGCCAGCAGCTTAGGACTAGATATGTTCAATGAGCAGTTCTTC.

This clonotype turned up a few times. The chain recombines TRBV20-1 with TRBJ2-1, with 8 nucleotides matching TRBD2. The V gene end was trimmed by 3 bases and the J gene end by 6 bases; junction bases not matched to a gene: 16. Germline CDR1 and CDR2: DFQATT and SNEGSKA (reference sequence). This CDR3 comprises 17 residues. CDR3 sequence reads: CSARVPLAAQIPNEQFF. CDR3 sequence (DNA): TGCAGTGCTAGGGTTCCACTAGCGGCCCAAATTCCCAATGAGCAGTTCTTC.

The genes are TRBV4-2 and TRBJ2-7; 10 bases line up with TRBD1. Germline CDR1 LGHNA, CDR2 YNFKEQ. The CDR3 consists of 16 residues. Trimming at V came to 4 bases and at J to 1 base, leaving 7 bases not matched to a gene. The CDR3 reads CASSPGDRGLSYEQYF. The CDR3 nucleotides are TGTGCCAGCAGCCCAGGTGACAGGGGGCTTTCCTACGAGCAGTACTTC.

The chain combines TRBV4-2 with TRBJ2-7, with 12 bases identical to TRBD1. Germline CDR1 reads LGHNA; CDR2 reads YNFKEQ. The CDR3 is made up of 17 amino acids. The trim removed 3 bases at V and 0 bases at J, leaving 6 bases unmatched. Here the CDR3 reads CASSQGQGAVSSYEQYF. CDR3 DNA sequence: TGTGCCAGCAGCCAGGGACAGGGGGCCGTTAGCTCCTACGAGCAGTACTTC.

The chain carries TRBV4-1 and TRBJ2-3, with a possible D match to TRBD2 (6 bases). Trimming pared 4 bases from V and 3 bases from J, leaving 17 bases between. Germline values: CDR1 MGHRA, CDR2 YSYEKL. The CDR3 totals 16 residues. The CDR3 DNA sequence: TGCGCCAGCAGCCGAAGTAGCGGACTAACGACAGATACGCAGTATTTT. It codes for CASSRSSGLTTDTQYF.

A note on this clonotype: A much larger clone differs by one base, so this may be a read error. The conserved final phenylalanine or tryptophan is absent from the CDR3, which likely points to a read error. The chain uses TRBV29-1 and TRBJ1-2; D is ambiguous. Germline V gene sequence: CDR1 SQVTM, CDR2 ANQGSEA. V lost 3 bases and J lost 7, with 9 bases in between. The CDR3 sequence is 11 residues long. The CDR3 coding sequence is TGCAGCGTTGATCCCCTTCTTGGCTACACCATC. The encoded protein is CSVDPLLGYTI.

This clonotype came up a few times. This sequence joins TRBV20-1 and TRBJ2-1; 8 bases are a match to TRBD2. Per the germline V gene, CDR1 is DFQATT and CDR2 is SNEGSKA (reference sequence). V dropped 3 bases and J dropped 1; count of bases not matched to a gene: 2. This CDR3 is 14 amino acids long. The CDR3 region is CSARTSASYNEQFF. CDR3 nucleotides: TGCAGTGCTAGGACTAGCGCTTCCTACAATGAGCAGTTCTTC.

V and J are TRBV6-1 and TRBJ2-1; 8 nucleotides agree with TRBD1. Looked up from germline, CDR1 is MNHNS and CDR2 is SASEGT. V lost 6 bases, J lost 7 bases, and 2 bases stayed unmatched. This CDR3 contains 12 residues. CDR3 residues: CASRDRGNEQFF. Here the CDR3 DNA reads TGTGCCAGCAGAGACAGGGGTAATGAGCAGTTCTTC.

This chain links TRBV7-3 with TRBJ2-1; the match to TRBD2 covers 8 bases. The CDR3 length is 15 residues. With 2 bases clipped from V and 7 bases from J, the junction kept 7 bases outside the gene matches. CDR1 is SGHTA and CDR2 is FQGTGA in the germline V gene. CDR3 nucleotides: TGTGCCAGCAGCTTAGGGGGGACTAGGAGGAATGAGCAGTTCTTC. Translating it yields CASSLGGTRRNEQFF.

This chain uses TRBV5-1 with TRBJ2-1; 7 bases fit TRBD1. This CDR3 region has 20 residues. The ends lost 2 bases at V and 2 bases at J; junction bases unmatched: 19. Germline V gene sequence: CDR1 SGHRS, CDR2 YFSETQ. The CDR3 here is CASSLLIPLSTGIPYNEQFF. The CDR3 nucleotides read TGCGCCAGCAGCTTACTTATCCCCTTATCGACAGGGATCCCCTACAATGAGCAGTTCTTC.

This clonotype was detected ten times or more. This chain uses TRBV5-1 with TRBJ2-1, with 8 positions matching TRBD1. Germline V CDR1 and CDR2: SGHRS, YFSETQ. J lost 1 base, V lost 0 bases, and 3 bases had no gene match. This CDR3 contains 16 residues. For the CDR3, the DNA is TGCGCCAGCAGCTTGGTAGGGACAGGATCCTACAATGAGCAGTTCTTC. Translated: CASSLVGTGSYNEQFF. Looking up the rest from reference TRBV5-1 and TRBJ2-1 gives the full variable domain: KAGVTQTPRYLIKTRGQQVTLSCSPISGHRSVSWYQQTPGQGLQFLFEYFSETQRNKGNFPGRFSGRQFSNSRSEMNVSTLELGDSALYLCASSLVGTGSYNEQFFGPGTRLTVL.

The chain has TRBV12-3 or TRBV12-4 and TRBJ2-5; D call uncertain. V lost 4 bases and J 3 bases, leaving 9 bases between the germline ends. The CDR3 totals 13 residues. The DNA of the CDR3 is TGTGCCAGCAGTTCTACTTCAGAAGAGACCCAGTACTTC. Protein sequence: CASSSTSEETQYF.

CDR3 DNA sequence: TGTGCCAGCAGTTTAAAGCGGAACTTCTACGAGCAGTACTTC. This translates into CASSLKRNFYEQYF. This chain uses TRBV27 with TRBJ2-7; D perhaps matches TRBD2 (5 bases). V lost 2 bases and J lost 3, with 11 bases in between. The CDR3 covers 14 residues. CDR1 is MNHEY and CDR2 is SMNVEV in the germline V gene (reference sequence).

In this sample, this clonotype turned up a few times. The rearrangement links TRBV29-1 to TRBJ2-1, with 11 bases fitting TRBD2. Germline trimming cut 4 bases from V and 7 bases from J; bases unmatched to any gene: 12. The CDR3 has 16 residues. Germline values: CDR1 SQVTM, CDR2 ANQGSEA. For the CDR3, the DNA is TGCAGCGTTGGGGGTAGCGGGAGGGCCGAGGTAAATGAGCAGTTCTTC. Translating gives CSVGGSGRAEVNEQFF.

The chain employs TRBV27 and TRBJ2-7; the D gene is possibly TRBD1 (6 bases). Per germline, CDR1 MNHEY and CDR2 SMNVEV (reference sequence). Trimming removed 8 bases at V and 4 bases at J, with 18 bases between. CDR3 length equals 14 residues. The DNA of the CDR3 is TGTGCCAGCGGAGCAGGGGTTGCGGAGTACGAGCAGTACTTC. It translates to CASGAGVAEYEQYF.

Only a few counts were recorded for this clonotype. The genes are TRBV6-5 and TRBJ2-1; 10 bases match TRBD1. V lost 2 bases and J lost 8; bases outside the gene matches: 9. This CDR3 comprises 16 residues. Germline-derived CDR1 and CDR2 are MNHEY and SVGAGI. The CDR3 spells CASSYPWDRGADEQFF. CDR3 sequence (DNA): TGTGCCAGCAGTTACCCCTGGGACAGGGGTGCCGATGAGCAGTTCTTC.

The chain recombines TRBV7-6 with TRBJ1-4; D possibly corresponds to TRBD1 (5 bases). Germline CDR1 and CDR2: SGHVS and FNYEAQ. V shed 2 bases and J shed 6 bases, with 10 bases lying between them. This CDR3 is built from 14 residues. DNA of the CDR3: TGTGCCAGCAGCTTAACCCAGGGAGATGAAAAACTGTTTTTT. Translation gives CASSLTQGDEKLFF.

This clonotype showed up just a few times. This chain connects TRBV29-1 to TRBJ1-1, with unresolved D. Germline assignment: CDR1 SQVTM and CDR2 ANQGSEA. This CDR3 is 13 amino acids long. V was cut by 7 bases and J by 5 bases, with 17 bases left in between. The CDR3 reads CSGLQTRQTEAFF. CDR3 coding DNA: TGCAGCGGCCTACAGACACGGCAAACTGAAGCTTTCTTT.

V and J are TRBV7-9 and TRBJ2-4; possibly TRBD2 for D (5 bases). The germline V gene has CDR1 SEHNR and CDR2 FQNEAQ (reference sequence). The length of the CDR3 is 13 residues. V shed 4 bases and J shed 8 bases, with 12 bases lying between them. CDR3 sequence reads: CASSSTRRDIQYF. The CDR3 DNA follows: TGTGCCAGCAGCTCTACTAGACGAGACATTCAGTACTTC.